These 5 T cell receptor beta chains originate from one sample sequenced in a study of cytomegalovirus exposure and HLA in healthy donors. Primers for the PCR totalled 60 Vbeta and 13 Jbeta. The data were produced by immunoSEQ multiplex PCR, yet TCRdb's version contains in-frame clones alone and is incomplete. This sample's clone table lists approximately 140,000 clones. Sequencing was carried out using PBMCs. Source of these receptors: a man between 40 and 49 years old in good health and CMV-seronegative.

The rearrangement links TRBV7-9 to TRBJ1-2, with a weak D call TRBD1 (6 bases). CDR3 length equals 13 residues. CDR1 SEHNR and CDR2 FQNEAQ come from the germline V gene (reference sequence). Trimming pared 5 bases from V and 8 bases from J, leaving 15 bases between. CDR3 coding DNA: TGTGCCAGCAGCAACAGGGCTTCGGAAGGCTACACCTTC. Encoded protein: CASSNRASEGYTF.

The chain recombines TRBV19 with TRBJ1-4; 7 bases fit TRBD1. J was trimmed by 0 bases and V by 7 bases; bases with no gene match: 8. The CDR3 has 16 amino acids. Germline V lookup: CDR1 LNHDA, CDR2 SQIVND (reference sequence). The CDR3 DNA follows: TGTGCCAGTATCCCACCGGGACAGACAACTAATGAAAAACTGTTTTTT. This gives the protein CASIPPGQTTNEKLFF. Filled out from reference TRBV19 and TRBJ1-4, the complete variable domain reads DGGITQSPKYLFRKEGQNVTLSCEQNLNHDAMYWYRQDPGQGLRLIYYSQIVNDFQKGDIAEGYSVSREKKESFPLTVTSAQKNPTAFYLCASIPPGQTTNEKLFFGSGTQLSVL.

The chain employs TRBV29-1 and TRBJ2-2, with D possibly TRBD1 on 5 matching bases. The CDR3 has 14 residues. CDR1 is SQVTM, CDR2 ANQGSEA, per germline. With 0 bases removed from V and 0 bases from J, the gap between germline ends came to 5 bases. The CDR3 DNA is TGCAGCGTTGAAGACAGGGCGAACACCGGGGAGCTGTTTTTT. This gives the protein CSVEDRANTGELFF.

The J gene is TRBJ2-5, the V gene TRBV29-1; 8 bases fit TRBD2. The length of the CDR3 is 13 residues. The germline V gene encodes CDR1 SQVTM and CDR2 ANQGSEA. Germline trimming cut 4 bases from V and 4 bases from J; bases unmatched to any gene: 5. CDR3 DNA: TGCAGCGTTGCTGCGGGGGGAGGAGAGACCCAGTACTTC. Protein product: CSVAAGGGETQYF.

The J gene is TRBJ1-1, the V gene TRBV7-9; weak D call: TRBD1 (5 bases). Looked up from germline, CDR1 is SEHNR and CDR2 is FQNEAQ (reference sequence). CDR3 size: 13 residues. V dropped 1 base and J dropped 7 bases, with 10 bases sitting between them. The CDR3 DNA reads TGTGCCAGCAGCTTAGTTCAGGGCGGTGAAGCTTTCTTT. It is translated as CASSLVQGGEAFF.